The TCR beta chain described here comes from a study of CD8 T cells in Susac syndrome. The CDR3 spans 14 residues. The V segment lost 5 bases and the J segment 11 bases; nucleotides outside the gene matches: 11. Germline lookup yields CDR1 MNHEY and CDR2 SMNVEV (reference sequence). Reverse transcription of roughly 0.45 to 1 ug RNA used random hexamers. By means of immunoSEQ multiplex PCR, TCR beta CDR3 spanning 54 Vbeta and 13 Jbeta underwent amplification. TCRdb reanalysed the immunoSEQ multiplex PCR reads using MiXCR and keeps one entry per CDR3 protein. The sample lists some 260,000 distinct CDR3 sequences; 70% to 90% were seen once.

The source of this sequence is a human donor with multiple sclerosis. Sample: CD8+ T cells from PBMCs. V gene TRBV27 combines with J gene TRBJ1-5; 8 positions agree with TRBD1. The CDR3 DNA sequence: TGTGCCAGCAGTGCATTCGCAGGGGGCCCAGCCCAGCATTTT. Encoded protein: CASSAFAGGPAQHF.